The clone carrying this TCR beta chain occurred once. Its specificity is not known. Autoimmune disease history or systemic immunosuppression led to patients being barred. This sample stems from a study of OX40 agonist ivuxolimab in advanced cancers. Across the whole study: Prior anti-PD-1, anti-PD-L1 or anti-CTLA-4 therapy was allowed; approximately 41% had some. General study findings and limits: Averaging showed that CD8+ T cells had more expanded clones than CD4+ did.

CDR3 length: 15 residues. V was shortened by 0 bases and J by 3 bases, with 9 bases between the two germline ends. Germline values: CDR1 MNHEY, CDR2 SVGAGI. Sequenced by immunoSEQ multiplex PCR; TCRdb stores in-frame clones only, minus some. The data show some 89,000 clones, around 80% seen once. The chain joins TRBV6-5 to TRBJ2-1; TRBD2 might be the D (6 bases). This specimen consisted of CD4+ or CD8+ T cells sorted from blood, obtained in a trial of the OX40 agonist ivuxolimab. The clonotype originates from an adult with an advanced solid tumor such as melanoma, head and neck, liver or kidney cancer. CDR3 sequence reads: CASSYSGGFYNEQFF. The CDR3 region has the DNA TGTGCCAGCAGTTACTCCGGGGGTTTCTACAATGAGCAGTTCTTC.